The 16 T cell receptor beta chains in this list originate from one sample, sequenced in a study of blood T cell repertoires in COVID-19. Repertoires were generated with immunoSEQ multiplex PCR, while TCRdb's copy carries only in-frame clones and drops some. The table records some 150,000 clones, about 85% of them present only once. Sequences were obtained from peripheral blood. The source is an elderly woman in a cohort sampled during active or convalescent COVID-19.

This clone was counted once. The chain is built from TRBV4-1 and TRBJ1-5; 7 bases agree with TRBD1. This CDR3 is built from 18 residues. Germline CDR1 reads MGHRA; CDR2 reads YSYEKL. The junction had 15 bases not matched to a gene; V was cut back by 5 bases and J by 2 bases. The CDR3 region has the DNA TGCGCCAGCAGCTTCTTCCCCAGGGGGAAAAGGGGCAATCAGCCCCAGCATTTT. Protein: CASSFFPRGKRGNQPQHF.

The J gene is TRBJ2-3, the V gene TRBV9; D not certain. The ends were cut back, 0 bases at V and 0 bases at J, with 5 bases in the middle. This CDR3 is built from 14 residues. Germline-derived CDR1 and CDR2 are SGDLS and YYNGEE. For the CDR3, the DNA is TGTGCCAGCAGCGTAGAATCTAGCACAGATACGCAGTATTTT. This codes for CASSVESSTDTQYF.

Only one count was recorded for this clone. The rearrangement uses TRBV7-7 and TRBJ2-5; 7 bases are shared with TRBD2. With 1 base clipped from V and 10 bases from J, the junction kept 6 bases outside the gene matches. The CDR3 is made up of 13 amino acids. Germline V gene data show CDR1 as SSHAT and CDR2 as FNYEAQ (reference sequence). CDR3 bases: TGTGCCAGCAGCTTAGGGCGGGAGAGGTTCCAGTACTTC. It specifies CASSLGRERFQYF.

This clone has just one count. CDR3 DNA sequence: TGCAGTGCTAGTAAAGGGGATAGCAATCAGCCCCAGCATTTT. Protein: CSASKGDSNQPQHF. The chain has TRBV20-1 and TRBJ1-5, with D possibly being TRBD1 (5 bases). The CDR3 runs to 14 residues. The V gene's germline CDR1 is DFQATT and CDR2 SNEGSKA (reference sequence). The V and J ends lost 3 bases and 0 bases respectively, with 9 bases between them.

The CDR3 nucleotides read TGTGCCAGTACCCATCGTAGGTTTTCAGGTGAAGCTTTCTTT. This codes for CASTHRRFSGEAFF. V gene TRBV19 combines with J gene TRBJ1-1; unclear D gene. The CDR3 length is 14 residues. Germline V gene data show CDR1 as LNHDA and CDR2 as SQIVND (reference sequence). V shed 7 bases and J shed 7 bases, with 19 bases lying between them. The whole variable domain, remainder taken from reference TRBV19 and TRBJ1-1, is DGGITQSPKYLFRKEGQNVTLSCEQNLNHDAMYWYRQDPGQGLRLIYYSQIVNDFQKGDIAEGYSVSREKKESFPLTVTSAQKNPTAFYLCASTHRRFSGEAFFGQGTRLTVV.

Written as DNA, the CDR3 is TGCAGCGTTGATCTAGCGGGAGTCCCAGATACGCAGTATTTT. Amino acids: CSVDLAGVPDTQYF. The V call is TRBV29-1, the J call TRBJ2-3; 10 bases line up with TRBD2. Germline V gene data show CDR1 as SQVTM and CDR2 as ANQGSEA. The length of the CDR3 is 14 residues. V lost 3 bases to trimming and J lost 4 bases; unmatched junction nucleotides: 4.

V usage is TRBV12-3 or TRBV12-4 and J usage is TRBJ1-4; 9 nucleotides align to TRBD1. The CDR3 has 13 amino acids. The V segment lost 5 bases and the J segment 8 bases; nucleotides outside the gene matches: 3. CDR3 DNA: TGTGCCAGCAGTAGGACAGGGGTCGAAAAACTGTTTTTT. As protein: CASSRTGVEKLFF.

V gene TRBV7-8 combines with J gene TRBJ1-2; tentatively, D is TRBD1 (5 bases). The CDR3 runs to 13 residues. Trimming left V 4 bases short and J 4 bases short, with 10 bases between. CDR1 SGHVS and CDR2 FQNEAQ come from the germline V gene. In nucleotides, the CDR3 is TGTGCCAGCAGCTATGGACAAAGCTATGGCTACACCTTC. Its protein is CASSYGQSYGYTF.

This clone was picked up one time. This chain links TRBV11-3 with TRBJ2-3; possible D gene TRBD2, 5 bases. CDR1 and CDR2 from the germline V gene are SGHNT and YENEEA. Trimming shortened V by 3 bases and J by 4 bases, and 8 bases separated the two germline ends. The CDR3 consists of 13 residues. CDR3 protein: CASSFRGADTQYF. Here the CDR3 DNA reads TGTGCCAGCAGCTTTCGGGGAGCAGATACGCAGTATTTT.

The chain joins TRBV7-9 to TRBJ1-2, with D unresolved. Trimming removed 4 bases at V and 6 bases at J, with 12 bases between. In germline, CDR1 is SEHNR, CDR2 FQNEAQ (reference sequence). The CDR3 length is 13 residues. The CDR3 is CASSWVSGDGYTF. CDR3 bases: TGTGCCAGCAGCTGGGTCTCCGGGGATGGCTACACCTTC.

V usage is TRBV10-3 and J usage is TRBJ1-1; tentatively, D is TRBD1 (5 bases). Deletions cut 2 bases from V and 2 bases from J, with 9 bases between. The CDR3 runs 14 residues. Germline V gene lookup returns CDR1 ENHRY and CDR2 SYGVKD. CDR3 coding DNA: TGTGCCATCAGTGAGCTGACAGAAAACACTGAAGCTTTCTTT. Protein product: CAISELTENTEAFF.

This clone came up once. The V call is TRBV7-2, the J call TRBJ1-6; 7 nucleotides align to TRBD1. Looked up from germline, CDR1 is SGHTA and CDR2 is FQGNSA. With V trimmed by 3 bases and J by 7 bases, 3 bases remained unmatched. CDR3 length: 14 residues. This CDR3 is CASSLGQINSPLHF. The CDR3 DNA is TGTGCCAGCAGCTTGGGACAGATAAATTCACCCCTCCACTTT.

The chain has TRBV27 and TRBJ1-2; TRBD1 might be the D (6 bases). This CDR3 spans 14 amino acids. Germline lookup yields CDR1 MNHEY and CDR2 SMNVEV (reference sequence). V lost 5 bases and J lost 7, with 17 bases in between. CDR3 nucleotides: TGTGCCAGCAGTGCCCGCCGGACAGACGGTGGCTACACCTTC. Protein sequence: CASSARRTDGGYTF.

J is TRBJ1-5 and V is TRBV28, with D possibly TRBD1 on 6 matching bases. The ends were cut back, 5 bases at V and 0 bases at J, with 14 bases in the middle. The germline V gene encodes CDR1 MDHEN and CDR2 SYDVKM. The CDR3 covers 16 residues. CDR3 in DNA: TGTGCCAGCAGTAAAAGGACAGCCGTTAGCAATCAGCCCCAGCATTTT. Translated: CASSKRTAVSNQPQHF.

The rearrangement joins TRBV3-1 (or the pseudogene TRBV3-2) to TRBJ2-2; D not resolved. The V and J ends lost 0 bases and 9 bases respectively, with 8 bases between them. Per the germline V gene, CDR1 is LGHDT and CDR2 is YNNKEL (reference sequence). The CDR3 covers 13 residues. The CDR3 here is CASSQDRVRELFF. The CDR3 DNA sequence: TGTGCCAGCAGCCAAGACCGGGTCCGGGAGCTGTTTTTT.

This chain uses TRBV2 with TRBJ2-7, with no clear D. Deletions cut 1 base from V and 6 bases from J, with 10 bases between. The CDR3 has 13 amino acids. In germline, CDR1 is SNHLY, CDR2 FYNNEI. CDR3 amino acids: CASSEGPPPEQYF. CDR3 DNA: TGTGCCAGCAGTGAAGGTCCTCCCCCCGAGCAGTACTTC.